The entry below gives a single T cell receptor (beta chain) sequence along with its context. What it binds is unknown. Sequencing was performed with immunoSEQ multiplex PCR; in TCRdb, only in-frame clones are kept and a portion is missing. The sample has over 100,000 clones; about 93% are singletons. This record comes from a study of graft-versus-host responses after intestinal transplantation. Study-level results: High graft-versus-host to host-versus-graft clonal ratios were found in allografts of patients who had graft-donor T cell macrochimerism. GvH clones were found in recipient marrow; some appeared first in ileum or blood.

V shed 4 bases and J 8 bases; nucleotides not matched to a gene: 7. The V gene's germline CDR1 is LNHDA and CDR2 SQIVND (reference sequence). CDR3 length equals 14 residues. The sample consisted of unstimulated CD4+ T cells sorted from spleen or lymph node cells, taken before intestinal transplant. The clonotype comes from a human donor who received an intestinal transplant. V and J are TRBV19 and TRBJ2-4, with 8 bases matching TRBD2. Written as DNA, the CDR3 is TGTGCCAGTAGTACCACCGGGGGGGAACACATTCAGTACTTC. Its protein product is CASSTTGGEHIQYF. The complete variable domain, with remaining parts taken from reference TRBV19 and TRBJ2-4, reads DGGITQSPKYLFRKEGQNVTLSCEQNLNHDAMYWYRQDPGQGLRLIYYSQIVNDFQKGDIAEGYSVSREKKESFPLTVTSAQKNPTAFYLCASSTTGGEHIQYFGAGTRLSVL.